The 30 T cell receptor beta chains below all came from one sample that was sequenced in a study of blood T cell repertoires in COVID-19. This table comes from immunoSEQ multiplex PCR, and its TCRdb copy is limited to in-frame clones, with some not included. The sample records about 170,000 clones, approximately 90% being singletons. The source material was peripheral blood. The source is a woman of 80 years or more in a cohort sampled during active or convalescent COVID-19.

The rearrangement joins TRBV4-1 to TRBJ2-2; D gene uncertain. The CDR3 contains 15 residues. Germline V gives CDR1 MGHRA, CDR2 YSYEKL. With 5 bases removed from V and 7 bases from J, the gap between germline ends came to 17 bases. This CDR3 reads CASSWMGGVLGELFF. The CDR3 region has the DNA TGCGCCAGCAGCTGGATGGGTGGAGTCCTCGGGGAGCTGTTTTTT.

There are a few counts of this clone. The same CDR3 arises from other DNA sequences in this sample as well. The CDR3 loop reads CASSLTDNYGYTF. The DNA of the CDR3 is TGTGCCAGCAGCTTAACAGACAACTATGGCTACACCTTC. V and J are TRBV11-3 and TRBJ1-2; unclear D gene. Per germline, CDR1 SGHNT and CDR2 YENEEA. V dropped 2 bases and J dropped 2 bases, with 6 bases sitting between them. This CDR3 region has 13 residues. Variable domain in full (rest from reference TRBV11-3 and TRBJ1-2): EAGVVQSPRYKIIEKKQPVAFWCNPISGHNTLYWYLQNLGQGPELLIRYENEEAVDDSQLPKDRFSAERLKGVDSTLKIQPAELGDSAVYLCASSLTDNYGYTFGSGTRLTVV.

The chain uses TRBV18 and TRBJ2-1; TRBD2 matches at 7 bases. This CDR3 contains 17 residues. CDR1 is KGHSH and CDR2 is LQKENI in the germline V gene. Trimming removed 1 base from V and 7 bases from J; junction bases left unmatched: 13. CDR3 sequence: CASSPLGSGLSGNEQFF. In nucleotides, the CDR3 is TGTGCCAGCTCACCACTGGGTAGCGGGTTAAGTGGGAATGAGCAGTTCTTC. Variable domain in full (rest from reference TRBV18 and TRBJ2-1): NAGVMQNPRHLVRRRGQEARLRCSPMKGHSHVYWYRQLPEEGLKFMVYLQKENIIDESGMPKERFSAEFPKEGPSILRIQQVVRGDSAAYFCASSPLGSGLSGNEQFFGPGTRLTVL.

V and J are TRBV5-1 and TRBJ2-1; D may be TRBD2 (5 bases). V was pared by 1 base and J by 1 base, with 12 bases between. The length of the CDR3 is 16 residues. Per germline, CDR1 SGHRS and CDR2 YFSETQ. CDR3: CASSLSRGRSYNEQFF. CDR3 DNA sequence: TGCGCCAGCAGCTTGTCCCGGGGAAGATCCTACAATGAGCAGTTCTTC.

The chain uses TRBV30 and TRBJ1-2, with D uncertain. There are 14 residues in the CDR3. V dropped 4 bases and J dropped 11 bases, with 23 bases sitting between them. Germline V lookup: CDR1 GTSNPN, CDR2 SVGIG (reference sequence). The CDR3 coding sequence is TGTGCCTGGACCCTCCCCGGTCCCCTAGGAGGGTACACCTTC. Protein: CAWTLPGPLGGYTF.

The CDR3 protein is CASSQDQANRYNYGYTF. The CDR3 region has the DNA TGCGCCAGCAGCCAAGATCAAGCGAACAGGTATAACTATGGCTACACCTTC. The chain combines TRBV4-3 with TRBJ1-2; D may be TRBD1 (5 bases). Germline V gene data show CDR1 as LGHNA and CDR2 as YSLEER. CDR3 length equals 17 residues. V lost 0 bases, J lost 1 base, and 15 bases lay in between.

The chain has TRBV28 and TRBJ1-1, with D perhaps matching TRBD1 (6 bases). The CDR3 spans 12 residues. Germline values: CDR1 MDHEN, CDR2 SYDVKM. V gave up 7 bases and J gave up 5 bases, with 11 bases separating them. CDR3 nucleotides: TGTGCCAGCACCCCGCAGGGGACTGAAGCTTTCTTT. Its translation is CASTPQGTEAFF.

Remarks on this clone: The identical CDR3 is also encoded by other nucleotide sequences in the sample. The chain employs TRBV18 and TRBJ1-5; 7 nucleotides agree with TRBD1. The CDR3 totals 16 residues. Germline trimming cut 4 bases from V and 0 bases from J; bases unmatched to any gene: 6. Germline CDR1 reads KGHSH; CDR2 reads LQKENI. Here the CDR3 DNA reads TGTGCCAGCTCACGCGGACAGGTTAATAGCAATCAGCCCCAGCATTTT. It codes for CASSRGQVNSNQPQHF.

The chain combines TRBV24-1 with TRBJ2-3, with D tentatively TRBD1 (6 bases). The germline V gene has CDR1 KGHDR and CDR2 SFDVKD. V lost 6 bases and J 6 bases, leaving 12 bases between the germline ends. This CDR3 is built from 13 residues. CDR3 bases: TGTGCCACCAGTTCTGTCGACAGGGATACGCAGTATTTT. It codes for CATSSVDRDTQYF.

This clone was counted a single time. This chain uses TRBV7-2 with TRBJ2-7; maybe TRBD1 (5 bases). The CDR3 sequence is 15 residues long. The germline CDR1 and CDR2 sequences are SGHTA and FQGNSA. Trimming stripped 5 bases from V and 3 bases from J, with 17 bases between. As DNA, the CDR3 is TGTGCCAGCAGCCCGAAACAGGCTGGGGACTACGAGCAGTACTTC. This sequence encodes CASSPKQAGDYEQYF.

The rearrangement uses TRBV7-2 and TRBJ2-5; D is unclear. In germline, CDR1 is SGHTA, CDR2 FQGNSA. CDR3 length equals 13 residues. Trimming removed 3 bases from V and 1 base from J, with 6 bases in between. Written as DNA, the CDR3 is TGTGCCAGCAGCTTGTCGGTCCAAGAGACCCAGTACTTC. Protein: CASSLSVQETQYF.

The chain links TRBV19 to TRBJ1-1, with a tentative D call TRBD1 (6 bases). The ends were cut back, 6 bases at V and 5 bases at J, with 22 bases in the middle. This CDR3 region has 16 residues. Germline V gene data show CDR1 as LNHDA and CDR2 as SQIVND (reference sequence). The CDR3 bases are TGTGCCAGTAGGAGGTCAGGGGCGGTAATTGGTACTGAAGCTTTCTTT. As protein: CASRRSGAVIGTEAFF.

The chain links TRBV6-6 to TRBJ1-6; unclear D gene. The CDR3 contains 16 residues. The V gene lost 7 bases and the J gene lost 3 bases, with 16 bases spanning the gap. Germline-derived CDR1 and CDR2 are MNHNY and SVGAGI (reference sequence). The CDR3 sequence is CASNQQPGYYNSPLHF. CDR3 nucleotides: TGTGCCAGCAACCAACAGCCGGGATACTATAATTCACCCCTCCACTTT.

The chain recombines TRBV11-2 with TRBJ2-3; tentative D call: TRBD2 (7 bases). CDR3 length: 18 residues. The V end lost 5 bases, the J end lost 2 bases, and 23 bases lay between the germline ends. Germline V lookup: CDR1 SGHAT, CDR2 FQNNGV. For the CDR3, the DNA is TGTGCCAGCAGCCCCACGGAATGGGGGCTAGCGGACACAGATACGCAGTATTTT. Translated: CASSPTEWGLADTDTQYF.

This clone was picked up one time. This rearrangement joins TRBV29-1 to TRBJ1-4; TRBD1 matches at 7 bases. Germline CDR1 reads SQVTM; CDR2 reads ANQGSEA. V was pared by 0 bases and J by 3 bases, with 7 bases of the junction left unmatched. The CDR3 has 16 residues. The CDR3, as DNA: TGCAGCGTTGAAGATCGGGACAGCCCAGCTAATGAAAAACTGTTTTTT. This gives the protein CSVEDRDSPANEKLFF.

The chain uses TRBV28 and TRBJ2-7, with no clear D. CDR1 is MDHEN, CDR2 SYDVKM, per germline. The CDR3 has 11 residues. V dropped 4 bases and J dropped 4 bases, with 5 bases sitting between them. The CDR3 bases are TGTGCCAGCAGTTCCACATACGAGCAGTACTTC. Encoded protein: CASSSTYEQYF.

This chain uses TRBV6-6 with TRBJ2-1; 11 nucleotides align to TRBD1. The CDR3 runs to 16 residues. CDR1 is MNHNY and CDR2 is SVGAGI in the germline V gene (reference sequence). V gave up 0 bases and J gave up 13 bases; unmatched junction bases: 11. DNA of the CDR3: TGTGCCAGCAGTTACTCGACTCCGGGACAGGGGGGTACTCAGTTCTTC. Its translation: CASSYSTPGQGGTQFF.

The chain is built from TRBV15 and TRBJ1-2, with 8 bases matching TRBD1. The V and J ends lost 4 bases and 4 bases, in that order; junction bases with no gene match: 2. This CDR3 has 13 amino acids. Germline loops: CDR1 LNHNV, CDR2 YYDKDF (reference sequence). CDR3 coding DNA: TGTGCCACCAGCACTACAGGGGGCTATGGCTACACCTTC. Amino acid sequence: CATSTTGGYGYTF.

The chain uses TRBV5-6 and TRBJ1-1; TRBD1 might be the D (6 bases). The CDR3 sequence is 15 residues long. Germline assignment: CDR1 SGHDT and CDR2 YYEEEE. V shed 2 bases and J shed 6 bases, with 17 bases lying between them. CDR3 in DNA: TGTGCCAGCAGCTTAGGCGACAGGTTGTTCGCTGAAGCTTTCTTT. The encoded protein is CASSLGDRLFAEAFF.

This clone was observed once. The CDR3, as DNA: TGTGCCAGCAGCCCGTTCAGGGCTGGAAACACCATATATTTT. Translation gives CASSPFRAGNTIYF. This chain uses TRBV7-2 with TRBJ1-3; maybe TRBD1 (5 bases). Germline assignment: CDR1 SGHTA and CDR2 FQGNSA. This CDR3 comprises 14 residues. V was pared by 5 bases and J by 2 bases, with 10 bases between.

This chain connects TRBV2 to TRBJ1-6; TRBD1 matches 8 bases. V lost 6 bases to trimming and J lost 3 bases; unmatched junction nucleotides: 7. Germline V gene sequence: CDR1 SNHLY, CDR2 FYNNEI. The CDR3 contains 16 residues. The CDR3 loop is CASRDGQGVYNSPLHF. CDR3 bases: TGTGCCAGCAGGGACGGACAGGGCGTCTATAATTCACCCCTCCACTTT.

The rearrangement joins TRBV6-6 to TRBJ2-7, with no clear D. V was cut by 5 bases and J by 1 base, with 9 bases left in between. CDR1 and CDR2 from the germline V gene are MNHNY and SVGAGI (reference sequence). This CDR3 spans 13 amino acids. CDR3 nucleotide sequence: TGTGCCAGCAGTCGGCTAGAATCCTACGAGCAGTACGTC. This gives the protein CASSRLESYEQYV.

V and J are TRBV7-9 and TRBJ2-1; 8 nucleotides agree with TRBD2. The V segment lost 1 base and the J segment 2 bases; nucleotides outside the gene matches: 4. The CDR3 consists of 16 residues. In germline, CDR1 is SEHNR, CDR2 FQNEAQ (reference sequence). The CDR3 nucleotides read TGTGCCAGCAGCTTAGTTCGAGCGGGAGCCTACAATGAGCAGTTCTTC. It encodes CASSLVRAGAYNEQFF.

Here the CDR3 reads CASSRTGGTNEKLFF. CDR3 in DNA: TGTGCCAGCAGCCGGACAGGGGGTACTAATGAAAAACTGTTTTTT. The chain joins TRBV7-8 to TRBJ1-4; 10 nucleotides match TRBD1. In germline, CDR1 is SGHVS, CDR2 FQNEAQ. The CDR3 is 15 residues long. Trimming took 5 bases from V and 2 from J; bases not matched to a gene: 2. Full variable domain (rest looked up from reference TRBV7-8 and TRBJ1-4): GAGVSQSPRYKVAKRGQDVALRCDPISGHVSLFWYQQALGQGPEFLTYFQNEAQLDKSGLPSDRFFAERPEGSVSTLKIQRTQQEDSAVYLCASSRTGGTNEKLFFGSGTQLSVL.

The V gene is TRBV29-1, the J gene TRBJ1-4, with D perhaps matching TRBD1 (5 bases). Germline V gene lookup returns CDR1 SQVTM and CDR2 ANQGSEA. V shed 5 bases and J shed 2 bases, with 12 bases lying between them. The CDR3 has 14 amino acids. CDR3 protein: CSVTGGGTNEKLFF. CDR3 nucleotide sequence: TGCAGCGTTACAGGAGGAGGGACTAATGAAAAACTGTTTTTT.

The chain is built from TRBV7-9 and TRBJ1-5, with D uncertain. Per germline, CDR1 SEHNR and CDR2 FQNEAQ (reference sequence). Trimming removed 1 base from V and 6 bases from J, with 4 bases in between. The CDR3 runs 12 residues. The CDR3 region is CASSLEAQPQHF. The CDR3 region has the DNA TGTGCCAGCAGCTTAGAAGCTCAGCCCCAGCATTTT.

V and J are TRBV6-5 and TRBJ2-7, with TRBD1 as a possible D gene (6 bases). Germline CDR1 MNHEY, CDR2 SVGAGI. V lost 7 bases, J lost 2 bases, and 15 bases lay in between. The length of the CDR3 is 14 residues. The CDR3 protein is CASTTGTRAYEQYF. The DNA for the CDR3 is TGTGCCAGCACCACCGGGACAAGAGCCTACGAGCAGTACTTC.

This clone was seen a handful of times. This chain links TRBV7-2 with TRBJ1-5; 7 nucleotides agree with TRBD1. The CDR3 has 16 residues. Trimming took 5 bases from V and 6 from J; bases not matched to a gene: 13. The germline V gene encodes CDR1 SGHTA and CDR2 FQGNSA. This chain's CDR3 is CASSPREGRQGQPQHF. CDR3 sequence (DNA): TGTGCCAGCAGCCCCAGAGAGGGGCGACAGGGTCAGCCCCAGCATTTT.

The chain is built from TRBV27 and TRBJ2-5, with TRBD2 matching over 16 bases. After removal of 0 bases from V and 6 bases from J, the junction contained 7 bases not matched to a gene. The germline V gene encodes CDR1 MNHEY and CDR2 SMNVEV (reference sequence). This CDR3 region has 18 residues. CDR3 protein: CASSLSGTSGRAGKTQYF. CDR3 DNA: TGTGCCAGCAGTTTATCGGGGACTAGCGGGAGGGCGGGAAAGACCCAGTACTTC.

This clone was found once. J is TRBJ1-1 and V is TRBV7-9; the D is unclear. V dropped 1 base and J dropped 4 bases, with 16 bases sitting between them. Germline V CDR1 and CDR2: SEHNR, FQNEAQ (reference sequence). The CDR3 runs 16 residues. CDR3 region: CASSLVGGPRSTEAFF. The CDR3 coding sequence is TGTGCCAGCAGCTTAGTGGGTGGGCCGCGTAGCACTGAAGCTTTCTTT.